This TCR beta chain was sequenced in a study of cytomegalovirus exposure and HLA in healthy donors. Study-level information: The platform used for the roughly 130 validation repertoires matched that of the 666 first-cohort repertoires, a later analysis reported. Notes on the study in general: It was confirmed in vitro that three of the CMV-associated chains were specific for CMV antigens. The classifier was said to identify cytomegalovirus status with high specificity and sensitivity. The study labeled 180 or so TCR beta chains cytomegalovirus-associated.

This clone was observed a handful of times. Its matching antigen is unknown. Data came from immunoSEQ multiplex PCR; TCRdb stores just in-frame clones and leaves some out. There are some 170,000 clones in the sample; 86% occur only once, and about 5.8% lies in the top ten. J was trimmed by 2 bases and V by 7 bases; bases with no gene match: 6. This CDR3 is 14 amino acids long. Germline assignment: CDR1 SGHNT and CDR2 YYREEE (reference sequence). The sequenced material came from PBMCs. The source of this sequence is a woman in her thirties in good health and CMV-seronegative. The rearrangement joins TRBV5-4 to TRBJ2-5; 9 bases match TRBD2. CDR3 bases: TGTGCCAGCCGTAGCGGGAGCCTACAAGAGACCCAGTACTTC. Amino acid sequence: CASRSGSLQETQYF.